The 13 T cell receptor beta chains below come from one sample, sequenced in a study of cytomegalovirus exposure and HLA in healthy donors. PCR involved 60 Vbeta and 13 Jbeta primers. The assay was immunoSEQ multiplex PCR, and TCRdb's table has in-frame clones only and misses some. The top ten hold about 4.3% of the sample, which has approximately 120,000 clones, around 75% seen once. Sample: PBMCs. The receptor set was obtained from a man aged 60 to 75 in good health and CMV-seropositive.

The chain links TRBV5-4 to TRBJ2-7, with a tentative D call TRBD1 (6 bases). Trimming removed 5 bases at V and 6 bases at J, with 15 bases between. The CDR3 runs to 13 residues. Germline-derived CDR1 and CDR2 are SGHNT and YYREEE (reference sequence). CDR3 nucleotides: TGTGCCAGCAGGCCCCAGGGGCAAGGCGAGCAGTACTTC. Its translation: CASRPQGQGEQYF.

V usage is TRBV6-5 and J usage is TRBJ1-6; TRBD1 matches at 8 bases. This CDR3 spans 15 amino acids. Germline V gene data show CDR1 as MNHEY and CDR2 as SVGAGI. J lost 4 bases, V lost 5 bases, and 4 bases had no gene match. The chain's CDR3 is CASSKRQGYNSPLHF. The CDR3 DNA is TGTGCCAGCAGTAAAAGACAGGGGTATAATTCACCCCTCCACTTT.

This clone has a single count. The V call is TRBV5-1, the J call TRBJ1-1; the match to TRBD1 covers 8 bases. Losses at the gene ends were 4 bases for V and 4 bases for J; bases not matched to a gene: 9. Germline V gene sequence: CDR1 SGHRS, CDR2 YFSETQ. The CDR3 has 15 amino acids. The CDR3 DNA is TGCGCCAGCAGCCCCTGGACAGGGTCGGGCACTGAAGCTTTCTTT. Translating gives CASSPWTGSGTEAFF.

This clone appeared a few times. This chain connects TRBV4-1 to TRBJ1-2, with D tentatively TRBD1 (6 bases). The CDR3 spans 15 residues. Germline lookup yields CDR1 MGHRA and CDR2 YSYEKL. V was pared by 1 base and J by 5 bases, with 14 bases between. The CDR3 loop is CASSQVQGMGYGYTF. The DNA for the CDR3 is TGCGCCAGCAGCCAAGTTCAGGGGATGGGTTATGGCTACACCTTC.

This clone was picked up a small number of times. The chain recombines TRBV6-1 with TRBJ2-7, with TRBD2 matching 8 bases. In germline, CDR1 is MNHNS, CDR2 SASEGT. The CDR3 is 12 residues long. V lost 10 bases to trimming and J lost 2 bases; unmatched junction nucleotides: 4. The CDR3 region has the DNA TGTGCCATTTTAGCGGGGCCCTACGAGCAGTACTTC. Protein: CAILAGPYEQYF.

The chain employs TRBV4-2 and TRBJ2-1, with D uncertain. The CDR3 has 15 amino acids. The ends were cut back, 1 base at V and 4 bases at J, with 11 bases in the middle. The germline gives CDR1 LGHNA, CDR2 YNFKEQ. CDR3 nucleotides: TGTGCCAGCAGCCAAGCCGGTTCTGGTTACAATGAGCAGTTCTTC. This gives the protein CASSQAGSGYNEQFF.

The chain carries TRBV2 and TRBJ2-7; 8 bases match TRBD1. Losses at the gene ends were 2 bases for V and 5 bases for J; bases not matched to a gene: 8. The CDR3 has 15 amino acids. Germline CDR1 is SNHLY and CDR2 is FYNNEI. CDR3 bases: TGTGCCAGCAGTGAATTGGGCAGGGGGCTAAACGAGCAGTACTTC. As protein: CASSELGRGLNEQYF.

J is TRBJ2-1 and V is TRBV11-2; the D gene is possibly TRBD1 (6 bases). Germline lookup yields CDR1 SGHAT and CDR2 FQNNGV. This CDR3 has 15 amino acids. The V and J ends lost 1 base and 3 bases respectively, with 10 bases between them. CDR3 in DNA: TGTGCCAGCAGCTTAGGGACAGCCTTCTACAATGAGCAGTTCTTC. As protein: CASSLGTAFYNEQFF.

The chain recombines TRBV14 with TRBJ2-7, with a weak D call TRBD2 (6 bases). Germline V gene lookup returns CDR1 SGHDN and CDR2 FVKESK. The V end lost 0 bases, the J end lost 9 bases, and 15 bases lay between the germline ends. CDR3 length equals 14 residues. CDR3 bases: TGTGCCAGCAGCCAAGATTTCTTGGAGGGTGGGCAGTACTTC. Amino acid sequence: CASSQDFLEGGQYF.

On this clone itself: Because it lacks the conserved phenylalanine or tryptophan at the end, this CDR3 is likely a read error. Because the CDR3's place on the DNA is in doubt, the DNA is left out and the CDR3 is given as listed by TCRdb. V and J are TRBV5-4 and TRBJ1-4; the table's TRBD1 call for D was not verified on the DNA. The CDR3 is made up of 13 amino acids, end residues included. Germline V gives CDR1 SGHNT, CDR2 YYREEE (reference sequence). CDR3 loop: CASSLLRTGRPRG.

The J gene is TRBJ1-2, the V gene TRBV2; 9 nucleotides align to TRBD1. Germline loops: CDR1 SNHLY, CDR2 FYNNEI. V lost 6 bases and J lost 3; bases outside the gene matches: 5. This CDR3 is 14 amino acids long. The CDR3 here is CASSEQGADYGYTF. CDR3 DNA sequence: TGTGCCAGCAGCGAACAGGGGGCGGACTATGGCTACACCTTC. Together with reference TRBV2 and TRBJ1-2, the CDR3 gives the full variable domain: EPEVTQTPSHQVTQMGQEVILRCVPISNHLYFYWYRQILGQKVEFLVSFYNNEISEKSEIFDDQFSVERPDGSNFTLKIRSTKLEDSAMYFCASSEQGADYGYTFGSGTRLTVV.

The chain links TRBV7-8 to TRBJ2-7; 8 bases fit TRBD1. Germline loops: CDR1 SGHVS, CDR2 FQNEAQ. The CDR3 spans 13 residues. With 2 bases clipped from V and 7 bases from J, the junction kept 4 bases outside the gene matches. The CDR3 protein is CASSLRDRREQYF. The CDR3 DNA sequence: TGTGCCAGCAGCTTAAGGGACAGGAGGGAGCAGTACTTC.

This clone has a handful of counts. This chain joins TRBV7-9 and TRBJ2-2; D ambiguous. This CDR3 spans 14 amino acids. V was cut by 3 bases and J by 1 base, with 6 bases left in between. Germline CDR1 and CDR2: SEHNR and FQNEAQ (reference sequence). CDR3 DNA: TGTGCCAGCAGCTTCCTAAAGAACACCGGGGAGCTGTTTTTT. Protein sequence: CASSFLKNTGELFF.